The 29 T cell receptor beta chains reported below all come from one sample, sequenced in a study of T cells in women clearing cervical HPV infection. The method was immunoSEQ multiplex PCR; TCRdb's version includes in-frame clones alone and lacks a portion of them. This sample's table reports 15,000 to 20,000 clones. Material for sequencing was blood buffy coat. The source of these receptors is a woman between 18 and 75 years old with a cervical HPV16 infection that either progressed to CIN3+ or cleared (not recorded which).

As concerns this clone: The read stops 3 residues short of the end of the CDR3; the missing end is completed from the germline J gene. This chain uses TRBV20-1 with TRBJ2-3, with D uncertain. The CDR3 consists of 15 residues. Germline V gives CDR1 DFQATT, CDR2 SNEGSKA (reference sequence). V lost 6 bases and J lost 4, with 20 bases in between. CDR3 bases read: TGCAGTGCCCGAGAACGAGGTCTAGTTCCAGATACG. It codes for CSARERGLVPDT. The CDR3 in full is CSARERGLVPDTQYF.

On this clone: The read finishes 3 residues shy of the CDR3 end, and the germline J gene is used to complete it. The chain couples TRBV10-1 to TRBJ1-3, with no clear D. V was trimmed by 11 bases and J by 7 bases, leaving 18 bases between them. The length of the CDR3 is 13 residues. CDR1 is WNHNN and CDR2 is SYGVQD in the germline V gene (reference sequence). This chain's CDR3 is CASRVRRANTIYF. The CDR3 bases that were read are TGCGCCTCGAGGGTGAGGAGGGCGAACACC.

About this clone itself: The read terminates 3 residues before the CDR3 end, so the remaining end is supplied by the germline J gene. The chain recombines TRBV4-1 with TRBJ2-5; 10 bases fit TRBD1. Germline V gives CDR1 MGHRA, CDR2 YSYEKL. CDR3 length: 16 amino acids. The V segment lost 4 bases and the J segment 5 bases; nucleotides outside the gene matches: 10. This CDR3 is CASSLFAGTGDETQYF. The CDR3 bases that were read are TGCGCCAGCAGCCTTTTCGCCGGGACAGGGGATGAGACC.

With respect to this clone: The read gets to within 3 residues of the CDR3 end, and the germline J gene fills in the rest. The genes are TRBV2 and TRBJ2-7, with 7 bases aligning to TRBD1. The junction had 7 bases not matched to a gene; V was cut back by 5 bases and J by 0 bases. Germline loops: CDR1 SNHLY, CDR2 FYNNEI. The CDR3 spans 15 residues. The CDR3 sequence: CASSLQTGTSYEQYF. Incomplete CDR3 DNA: TGTGCCAGCAGTCTCCAGACAGGGACCTCCTACGAG. Using reference TRBV2 and TRBJ2-7 for the parts outside the CDR3, the full variable domain is EPEVTQTPSHQVTQMGQEVILRCVPISNHLYFYWYRQILGQKVEFLVSFYNNEISEKSEIFDDQFSVERPDGSNFTLKIRSTKLEDSAMYFCASSLQTGTSYEQYFGPGTRLTVT.

The CDR3 here is CASSGQGYNEQFF. The CDR3 DNA, read in part, is TGCGCCAGCAGCGGACAGGGATACAATGAG. The chain combines TRBV10-1 with TRBJ2-1; 8 nucleotides line up with TRBD1. The read comes to an end 3 residues before the CDR3 does, leaving the germline J gene to fill in the end. The CDR3 is 13 residues long. Germline V lookup: CDR1 WNHNN, CDR2 SYGVQD (reference sequence). V lost 6 bases and J lost 4; bases outside the gene matches: 2.

Turning to this clone: From the germline J gene comes the end of the CDR3, since the read stops 3 residues before it. The J gene is TRBJ2-1, the V gene TRBV19, with a tentative D call TRBD1 (5 bases). This CDR3 has 14 residues. V dropped 3 bases and J dropped 7 bases, with 13 bases sitting between them. The germline V gene encodes CDR1 LNHDA and CDR2 SQIVND (reference sequence). The CDR3 sequence: CASSIGWQGNEQFF. The sequenced part of the CDR3 DNA is TGTGCCAGTAGTATCGGATGGCAGGGTAATGAG.

For this clone: Mismatch with germline at one junction end may stem from a read error. Read coverage stops 3 residues before the CDR3 terminus; the germline J gene supplies the remainder. The chain combines TRBV5-1 with TRBJ1-1; no clear D gene. Germline V gene lookup returns CDR1 SGHRS and CDR2 YFSETQ. The CDR3 covers 12 residues. The sequenced part of the CDR3 DNA is TGCGCCAGCAGTTTGGAGGGTACTGAA. Protein product: CASSLEGTE. The CDR3 reads in full as CASSLEGTEAFF. Full variable domain (missing parts from reference TRBV5-1 and TRBJ1-1): KAGVTQTPRYLIKTRGQQVTLSCSPISGHRSVSWYQQTPGQGLQFLFEYFSETQRNKGNFPGRFSGRQFSNSRSEMNVSTLELGDSALYLCASSLEGTEAFFGQGTRLTVV.

As concerns this clone: The read terminates 3 residues before the CDR3 end, so the remaining end is supplied by the germline J gene. The chain links TRBV18 to TRBJ2-3, with 13 nucleotides matching TRBD2. Unmatched junction bases numbered 6, after V lost 4 bases and J lost 2 bases. Germline CDR1 and CDR2: KGHSH and LQKENI. The CDR3 has 17 amino acids. The covered CDR3 bases are TGTGCCAGCTCACAACTAGCGGGGGGGCCGGTCACAGATACG. Protein: CASSQLAGGPVTDT. Given in full, the CDR3 is CASSQLAGGPVTDTQYF.

A note on this clone: The CDR3 is cut off 3 residues early in the read; its end comes from the germline J gene. The chain joins TRBV7-2 to TRBJ2-7; 7 bases align to TRBD1. Trimming cost V 5 bases and J 1 base; bases outside gene matches: 8. The CDR3 sequence is 15 residues long. Germline V gene sequence: CDR1 SGHTA, CDR2 FQGNSA. CDR3 amino acids: CASSETGTASYEQYF. The sequenced CDR3 bases are TGTGCCAGCAGCGAGACCGGGACAGCATCCTACGAG.

In the case of this clone: The read ends 3 residues shy of where the CDR3 ends; the end is completed using the germline J gene. This chain joins TRBV20-1 and TRBJ1-2; 7 bases are shared with TRBD1. This CDR3 contains 14 residues. CDR1 and CDR2 from the germline V gene are DFQATT and SNEGSKA (reference sequence). V lost 6 bases and J lost 7; bases outside the gene matches: 14. Partial CDR3 DNA: TGCAGTGCAAAAGGGGGCGCGGAGGACCGTGGC. Its protein product is CSAKGGAEDRG. The entire CDR3 protein is CSAKGGAEDRGYTF.

Turning to this clone: Read coverage stops 3 residues before the CDR3 terminus; the germline J gene supplies the remainder. V usage is TRBV30 and J usage is TRBJ2-5, with D maybe TRBD2 (6 bases). V lost 3 bases and J 2 bases, leaving 16 bases between the germline ends. Germline V gives CDR1 GTSNPN, CDR2 SVGIG (reference sequence). The CDR3 is made up of 15 amino acids. The CDR3 here is CAWSRRRGEQETQYF. The CDR3 bases that were read are TGTGCCTGGAGCCGAAGGCGGGGAGAGCAAGAGACC.

As concerns this clone: The read is 3 residues too short to cover the CDR3 end, so that end is filled in from the germline J gene. The chain carries TRBV7-9 and TRBJ2-1, with a tentative D call TRBD1 (5 bases). The CDR3 spans 12 residues. In germline, CDR1 is SEHNR, CDR2 FQNEAQ (reference sequence). The ends were cut back, 5 bases at V and 7 bases at J, with 9 bases in the middle. Here the CDR3 reads CASSHQGNEQFF. The DNA read from the CDR3 is TGTGCCAGCAGCCACCAGGGAAATGAG.

Worth noting for this clone: The CDR3 is cut off 3 residues early in the read; its end comes from the germline J gene. The V and J genes are TRBV20-1 and TRBJ2-1; possibly TRBD2 for D (6 bases). Germline lookup yields CDR1 DFQATT and CDR2 SNEGSKA (reference sequence). This CDR3 comprises 15 residues. V lost 3 bases to trimming and J lost 0 bases, with 12 bases between them. The CDR3 reads CSASGAGDSYNEQFF. CDR3 DNA, as far as it was read: TGCAGTGCTAGTGGAGCGGGTGACTCCTACAATGAG.

With regard to this clone: The observed sequence ends 3 residues before the CDR3 terminus, with the missing tail filled in from the germline J gene. The rearrangement links TRBV20-1 to TRBJ1-4, with a tentative D call TRBD1 (5 bases). The germline V gene has CDR1 DFQATT and CDR2 SNEGSKA (reference sequence). CDR3 length equals 12 residues. The V end was cut by 4 bases, the J end by 7 bases, with 10 bases between. The sequenced part of the CDR3 DNA is TGCAGTGCTAACGAGGGGATTGAAAAA. It is translated as CSANEGIEK. From start to end, the CDR3 is CSANEGIEKLFF.

With respect to this clone: The observed sequence ends 3 residues before the CDR3 terminus, with the missing tail filled in from the germline J gene. V and J are TRBV19 and TRBJ1-2, with 7 bases matching TRBD1. In germline, CDR1 is LNHDA, CDR2 SQIVND (reference sequence). The CDR3 loop spans 16 amino acids. Trimming removed 3 bases from V and 1 base from J; junction bases left unmatched: 8. CDR3 DNA, as far as it was read: TGTGCCAGTAGTATGGCCGGACAGGCTGGTAACTATGGC. Its translation is CASSMAGQAGNYG. The entire CDR3 reads CASSMAGQAGNYGYTF. The full variable domain, its missing parts supplied by reference TRBV19 and TRBJ1-2, is DGGITQSPKYLFRKEGQNVTLSCEQNLNHDAMYWYRQDPGQGLRLIYYSQIVNDFQKGDIAEGYSVSREKKESFPLTVTSAQKNPTAFYLCASSMAGQAGNYGYTFGSGTRLTVV.

On this clone: Read coverage stops 3 residues before the CDR3 terminus; the germline J gene supplies the remainder. V gene TRBV5-4 combines with J gene TRBJ2-2; D perhaps matches TRBD1 (6 bases). The CDR3 is made up of 16 amino acids. The germline gives CDR1 SGHNT, CDR2 YYREEE (reference sequence). V was trimmed by 3 bases and J by 3 bases, leaving 15 bases between them. CDR3 DNA, as far as it was read: TGTGCCAGCAGCTCGCCAGGGGTTATAGACACCGGGGAG. Translated, it gives CASSSPGVIDTGE. From start to end, the CDR3 is CASSSPGVIDTGELFF.

Partial CDR3 DNA: TGCGCCAGCAGCTTGGGAGGGGGTAATTCACCC. This encodes CASSLGGGNSP. The whole CDR3 region reads CASSLGGGNSPLHF. The V and J genes are TRBV5-1 and TRBJ1-6, with D perhaps TRBD1 (6 bases). Read coverage stops 3 residues before the CDR3 terminus; the germline J gene supplies the remainder. CDR3 length equals 14 residues. With 0 bases removed from V and 6 bases from J, the gap between germline ends came to 7 bases. Germline V gene data show CDR1 as SGHRS and CDR2 as YFSETQ.

Concerning this clone: The read is 3 residues too short to cover the CDR3 end, so that end is filled in from the germline J gene. The V call is TRBV29-1, the J call TRBJ2-7, with D possibly TRBD2 on 5 matching bases. CDR1 and CDR2 (germline): SQVTM, ANQGSEA. This CDR3 comprises 13 residues. Trimming removed 6 bases from V and 2 bases from J, with 14 bases in between. The sequenced part of the CDR3 DNA is TGCAGCGTCGGCGGGTTGGCAGCCTACGAG. As protein: CSVGGLAAYE. The complete CDR3 protein is CSVGGLAAYEQYF.

On this clone itself: The CDR3 end falls 3 residues outside the read, so it is completed with the germline J gene. The chain joins TRBV7-9 to TRBJ1-1, with D uncertain. The germline V gene encodes CDR1 SEHNR and CDR2 FQNEAQ (reference sequence). The length of the CDR3 is 12 residues. CDR3 sequence reads: CASSLGTGKAFF. The sequenced CDR3 bases are TGTGCCAGCAGCTTAGGAACGGGGAAA.

CDR3 DNA (partial): TGTGCCAGCAGGGTAACCGGGACTAGGGGCTACGAG. Its protein is CASRVTGTRGYE. The entire CDR3 sequence reads CASRVTGTRGYEQYF. The chain carries TRBV2 and TRBJ2-7, with 8 bases matching TRBD2. The CDR3 end lies 3 residues beyond the end of the read and is filled in from the germline J gene. Trimming at V came to 6 bases and at J to 3 bases, leaving 10 bases not matched to a gene. The germline V gene has CDR1 SNHLY and CDR2 FYNNEI. This CDR3 contains 15 residues. Variable domain in full (rest from reference TRBV2 and TRBJ2-7): EPEVTQTPSHQVTQMGQEVILRCVPISNHLYFYWYRQILGQKVEFLVSFYNNEISEKSEIFDDQFSVERPDGSNFTLKIRSTKLEDSAMYFCASRVTGTRGYEQYFGPGTRLTVT.

Of note for this clone: One end of the junction fails to match germline, which may point to a read error. The CDR3 goes on 3 residues after the read ends, and that part is filled in from the germline J gene. This chain joins TRBV4-2 and TRBJ2-7; a weak D match, TRBD1 (6 bases). Germline V gives CDR1 LGHNA, CDR2 YNFKEQ. The CDR3 spans 16 residues. Incomplete CDR3 DNA: TGCGCCGAGCCGTGCAGTCACAGGGCAATATCCTACGAG. It encodes CAEPCSHRAISYE. The entire CDR3 reads CAEPCSHRAISYEQYF.

The CDR3 reads CASRPTTGQGRETQYF. Partial CDR3 DNA: TGTGCCAGCAGACCCACCACGGGACAGGGGAGGGAGACC. The rearrangement links TRBV28 to TRBJ2-5; 10 bases map to TRBD1. The CDR3 end falls 3 residues outside the read, so it is completed with the germline J gene. The CDR3 loop spans 16 amino acids. In germline, CDR1 is MDHEN, CDR2 SYDVKM. V was pared by 6 bases and J by 5 bases, with 12 bases of the junction left unmatched.

A word on this clone: The read is 3 residues too short to cover the CDR3 end, so that end is filled in from the germline J gene. The chain links TRBV6-1 to TRBJ2-7, with D possibly being TRBD1 (6 bases). V dropped 0 bases and J dropped 3 bases, with 12 bases sitting between them. The germline V gene has CDR1 MNHNS and CDR2 SASEGT. The CDR3 totals 15 residues. CDR3 DNA, as far as it was read: TGTGCCAGCAGTGAAGCAAGGACAGAGATCTACGAG. Translated: CASSEARTEIYE. The complete CDR3 sequence is CASSEARTEIYEQYF.

A word on this clone: The CDR3 end falls 3 residues outside the read, so it is completed with the germline J gene. V gene TRBV2 combines with J gene TRBJ1-1; D gene ambiguous. V lost 7 bases, J lost 1 base, and 13 bases lay in between. The CDR3 has 14 residues. Germline loops: CDR1 SNHLY, CDR2 FYNNEI. Partial CDR3 DNA: TGTGCCAGCAACGCGGGCGGGAGGAACACTGAA. Protein sequence: CASNAGGRNTE. The complete CDR3 sequence is CASNAGGRNTEAFF.

In the case of this clone: The read halts 3 residues ahead of the CDR3 end, with the missing end drawn from the germline J gene. This chain connects TRBV2 to TRBJ1-1; 11 positions agree with TRBD1. The CDR3 extends over 15 amino acids. In germline, CDR1 is SNHLY, CDR2 FYNNEI. With 7 bases clipped from V and 5 bases from J, the junction kept 9 bases outside the gene matches. CDR3 protein: CASNLGQGVFTEAFF. The sequenced part of the CDR3 DNA is TGTGCCAGCAACCTGGGACAGGGGGTATTTACTGAA.

Comment on this clone: Sequencing ends 3 residues short of the CDR3 end; the germline J gene provides the rest. This chain connects TRBV16 to TRBJ1-5; D unresolved. V lost 0 bases, J lost 0 bases, and 6 bases lay in between. This CDR3 is built from 15 residues. Germline-derived CDR1 and CDR2 are KGHSY and FQNENV. CDR3 sequence: CASSQSRSSNQPQHF. The DNA read from the CDR3 is TGTGCCAGCAGCCAATCAAGGTCTAGCAATCAGCCC.

Regarding this clone: The read terminates 3 residues ahead of where the CDR3 ends, so the germline J gene completes it. This rearrangement joins TRBV5-6 to TRBJ2-5; 9 positions agree with TRBD2. The CDR3 length is 15 residues. Losses at the gene ends were 6 bases for V and 7 bases for J; bases not matched to a gene: 13. Germline CDR1 reads SGHDT; CDR2 reads YYEEEE. CDR3 protein: CASTPVGGGDGTQYF. CDR3 bases read: TGTGCCAGCACCCCGGTCGGCGGGGGGGACGGGACC.

As regards this clone: The read stops 3 residues short of the end of the CDR3; the missing end is completed from the germline J gene. V usage is TRBV14 and J usage is TRBJ1-2; no reliable D call. Trimming cost V 0 bases and J 5 bases, with 13 bases left between them. This CDR3 region has 15 residues. Germline CDR1 reads SGHDN; CDR2 reads FVKESK. Incomplete CDR3 DNA: TGTGCCAGCAGCCAAGAAGGCCACACGAAGTATGGC. Translated, it gives CASSQEGHTKYG. The full CDR3 protein is CASSQEGHTKYGYTF.

Concerning this clone: Read data end 3 residues before the CDR3 end; the end is taken from the germline J gene. The V call is TRBV4-1, the J call TRBJ2-5; 8 nucleotides match TRBD2. V gave up 0 bases and J gave up 7 bases; unmatched junction bases: 4. The CDR3 is 14 residues long. Germline CDR1 MGHRA, CDR2 YSYEKL. CDR3 loop: CASSQDSGVGTQYF. The CDR3 bases that were read are TGCGCCAGCAGCCAAGATAGCGGGGTGGGGACC.